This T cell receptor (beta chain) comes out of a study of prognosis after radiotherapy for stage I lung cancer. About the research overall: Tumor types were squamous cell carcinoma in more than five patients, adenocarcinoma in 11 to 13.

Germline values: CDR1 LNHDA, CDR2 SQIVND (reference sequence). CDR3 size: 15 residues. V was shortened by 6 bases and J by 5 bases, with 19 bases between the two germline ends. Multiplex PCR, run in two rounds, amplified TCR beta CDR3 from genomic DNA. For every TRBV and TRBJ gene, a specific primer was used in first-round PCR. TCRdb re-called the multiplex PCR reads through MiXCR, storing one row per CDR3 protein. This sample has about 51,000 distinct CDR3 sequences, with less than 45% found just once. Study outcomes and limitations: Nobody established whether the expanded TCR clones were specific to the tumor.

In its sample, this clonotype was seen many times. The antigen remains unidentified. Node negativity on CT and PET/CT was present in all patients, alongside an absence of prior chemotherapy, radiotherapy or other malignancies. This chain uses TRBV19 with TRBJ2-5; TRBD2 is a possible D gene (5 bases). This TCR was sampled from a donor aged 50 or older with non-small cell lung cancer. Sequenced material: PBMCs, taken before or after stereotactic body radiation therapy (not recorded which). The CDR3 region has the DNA TGTGCCAGTAGCGACCCCCGGGGAAAGGGCGAGACCCAGTACTTC. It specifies CASSDPRGKGETQYF.